The 5 T cell receptor beta chains in this list originate from one sample, sequenced in a study of T cells in Graves' hyperthyroidism and ophthalmopathy. Amplified TCR beta CDR3 regions derived from RNA transcripts. Using the HTBI primer set, a first-round RT-PCR was run on the TCR CDR3. TCRdb re-called the multiplex PCR reads through MiXCR, storing one row per CDR3 protein. The sample includes under 70,000 distinct CDR3 sequences, 53% of them seen just once. The sequencing sample was made of blood. The receptor set was obtained from an older woman with Graves' ophthalmopathy.

The table lists this clonotype with a count of one. The CDR3 does not end in the conserved phenylalanine or tryptophan, so this is likely a read error. The DNA is omitted, as the CDR3 cannot be located on it reliably, and the CDR3 follows TCRdb's listing. The V and J genes are TRBV29-1 and TRBJ2-6; TRBD2 is taken as the D call from the table, unchecked against the DNA. Inclusive of both ends, the CDR3 amounts to 14 amino acids. Per the germline V gene, CDR1 is SQVTM and CDR2 is ANQGSEA. CDR3 region: CSVPSGSGANVLKI.

This clonotype was observed at least ten times. V and J are TRBV3-1 and TRBJ1-3; weak D call: TRBD1 (6 bases). V was clipped by 1 base and J by 4 bases, with 8 bases between them. The CDR3 has 14 amino acids. Germline-derived CDR1 and CDR2 are LGHDT and YNNKEL (reference sequence). CDR3 sequence: CASSQAGAGNTIYF. The CDR3 DNA sequence: TGTGCCAGCAGCCAAGCAGGGGCGGGAAACACCATATATTTT.

This clonotype was counted many times. This chain uses TRBV7-3 with TRBJ2-5, with 8 nucleotides matching TRBD1. CDR1 is SGHTA, CDR2 FQGTGA, per germline. The CDR3 contains 16 residues. The ends lost 3 bases at V and 4 bases at J; junction bases unmatched: 10. DNA of the CDR3: TGTGCCAGCAGCTTGGGACAGGTTACCTCCCGAGAGACCCAGTACTTC. Protein sequence: CASSLGQVTSRETQYF.

The gene calls are TRBV5-6 and TRBJ2-7; TRBD1 is a possible D gene (5 bases). V lost 0 bases and J lost 5, with 9 bases in between. The germline CDR1 and CDR2 sequences are SGHDT and YYEEEE. The CDR3 extends over 13 amino acids. The CDR3 DNA reads as TGTGCCAGCAGCTTGGGGGGCACGGACGAGCAGTACTTC. This codes for CASSLGGTDEQYF.

This clonotype has a count of ten or more. V gene TRBV20-1 combines with J gene TRBJ2-7, with 9 bases identical to TRBD2. Germline V gene data show CDR1 as DFQATT and CDR2 as SNEGSKA (reference sequence). This CDR3 contains 15 residues. Trimming cost V 3 bases and J 0 bases; bases outside gene matches: 6. The CDR3 region is CSASIAGANSYEQYF. For the CDR3, the DNA is TGCAGTGCTAGTATAGCGGGGGCCAACTCCTACGAGCAGTACTTC.